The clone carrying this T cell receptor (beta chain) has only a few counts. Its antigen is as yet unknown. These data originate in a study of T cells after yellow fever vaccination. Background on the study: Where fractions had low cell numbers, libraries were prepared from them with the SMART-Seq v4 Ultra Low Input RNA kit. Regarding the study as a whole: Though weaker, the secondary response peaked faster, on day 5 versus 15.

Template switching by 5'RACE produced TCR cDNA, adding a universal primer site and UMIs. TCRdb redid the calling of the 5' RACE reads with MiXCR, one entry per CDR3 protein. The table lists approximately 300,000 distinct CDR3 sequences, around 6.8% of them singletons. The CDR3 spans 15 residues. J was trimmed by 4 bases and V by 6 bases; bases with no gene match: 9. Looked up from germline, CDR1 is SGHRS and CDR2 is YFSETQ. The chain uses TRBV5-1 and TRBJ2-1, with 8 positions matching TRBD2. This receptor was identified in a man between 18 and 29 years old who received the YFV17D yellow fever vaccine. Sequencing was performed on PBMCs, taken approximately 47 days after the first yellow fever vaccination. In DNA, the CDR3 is TGCGCCAGCACGCCCCCCGGGGGGGGATACAATGAGCAGTTCTTC. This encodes CASTPPGGGYNEQFF.